The next 8 T cell receptor beta chains were all read from a single sample in a study of cytomegalovirus exposure and HLA in healthy donors. The PCR contained 60 Vbeta and 13 Jbeta primers. Generated by immunoSEQ multiplex PCR, the TCRdb table keeps only in-frame clones and is missing some. The sample has 150,000 to 200,000 clones; 75% to 80% are singletons. The sequencing sample was made of PBMCs. The source is a woman aged 40 to 55 in good health and CMV-seronegative.

In DNA form, the CDR3 reads TGCGCCAGCCAGAGGGCCCCCCCTTCCTACGAGCAGTACTTC. It codes for CASQRAPPSYEQYF. The chain employs TRBV10-2 and TRBJ2-7; tentative D call: TRBD2 (5 bases). The CDR3 has 14 residues. V was shortened by 8 bases and J by 1 base, with 15 bases between the two germline ends. The germline V gene encodes CDR1 WSHSY and CDR2 SAAADI.

The rearrangement joins TRBV7-9 to TRBJ2-5; D gene ambiguous. This CDR3 comprises 15 residues. Germline CDR1 and CDR2: SEHNR and FQNEAQ (reference sequence). Trimming removed 1 base at V and 2 bases at J, with 11 bases between. The CDR3 spells CASSLGSTEQETQYF. Written as DNA, the CDR3 is TGTGCCAGCAGCTTAGGGTCGACGGAGCAAGAGACCCAGTACTTC.

As DNA, the CDR3 is TGTGCCAGCAGTGACAGGGGCTATGGCTACACCTTC. Its protein is CASSDRGYGYTF. The V and J genes are TRBV2 and TRBJ1-2; a weak D match, TRBD1 (6 bases). Germline CDR1 and CDR2: SNHLY and FYNNEI. Between the trimmed V and J ends, which lost 3 bases and 4 bases, there was a span of 6 bases. CDR3 size: 12 residues.

The chain employs TRBV5-1 and TRBJ1-2; tentatively, D is TRBD1 (5 bases). Germline V lookup: CDR1 SGHRS, CDR2 YFSETQ. The CDR3 has 13 amino acids. V was shortened by 3 bases and J by 8 bases, with 14 bases between the two germline ends. CDR3 amino acids: CASSSSGVEGYTF. The CDR3 DNA reads as TGCGCCAGCAGCTCCTCGGGGGTGGAGGGCTACACCTTC. The whole variable domain, filled in from reference TRBV5-1 and TRBJ1-2, reads KAGVTQTPRYLIKTRGQQVTLSCSPISGHRSVSWYQQTPGQGLQFLFEYFSETQRNKGNFPGRFSGRQFSNSRSEMNVSTLELGDSALYLCASSSSGVEGYTFGSGTRLTVV.

There are many counts of this clone. The J gene is TRBJ1-2, the V gene TRBV10-3, with D possibly matching TRBD1 (5 bases). In germline, CDR1 is ENHRY, CDR2 SYGVKD. Trimming pared 9 bases from V and 4 bases from J, leaving 15 bases between. The CDR3 covers 13 residues. The CDR3 sequence is CAIRVQGSYGYTF. The CDR3 nucleotides read TGTGCCATAAGAGTTCAGGGATCCTATGGCTACACCTTC.

The J gene is TRBJ2-3, the V gene TRBV4-2; 7 nucleotides align to TRBD2. The CDR3 consists of 18 residues. The germline CDR1 and CDR2 sequences are LGHNA and YNFKEQ. After removal of 3 bases from V and 0 bases from J, the junction contained 12 bases not matched to a gene. This CDR3 is CASSHIVGQRGSTDTQYF. The CDR3 DNA sequence: TGTGCCAGCAGCCACATAGTTGGGCAGCGGGGTAGCACAGATACGCAGTATTTT.

This clone was counted between two and nine times. V usage is TRBV4-2 and J usage is TRBJ2-3; 12 bases align to TRBD2. J lost 0 bases, V lost 0 bases, and 1 base had no gene match. The CDR3 totals 17 residues. In germline, CDR1 is LGHNA, CDR2 YNFKEQ. The CDR3 DNA sequence: TGTGCCAGCAGCCAAGAGACTAGCGGGGGAAGCACAGATACGCAGTATTTT. As protein: CASSQETSGGSTDTQYF.

This sequence joins TRBV19 and TRBJ1-2; no clear D. The CDR3 sequence is 13 residues long. Germline CDR1 LNHDA, CDR2 SQIVND (reference sequence). Trimming removed 3 bases from V and 6 bases from J, with 11 bases in between. CDR3 bases: TGTGCCAGTAGTATGGAGCGGCCTGATGGCTACACCTTC. As protein: CASSMERPDGYTF.